This TCR beta chain was captured by sequencing in a study of cytomegalovirus exposure and HLA in healthy donors. For the study at large: Sequencing of about 179 million T cells in an earlier analysis found about 120 million unique TCR beta sequences. Overall study findings and caveats: Earlier analysis looked at TCR beta V segments, and most were productive about 90% or about 30% of the time. On later analysis, the bulk of CMV-associated TCR beta chains appeared to be HLA-restricted. Trimming of TCR beta V- and J-genes showed a link, identified in a later analysis, to a missense DCLRE1C variant.

This clone was seen just once. Its antigen remains unidentified. The CDR3 runs to 14 residues. The germline V gene encodes CDR1 SGDLS and CDR2 YYNGEE. V was shortened by 0 bases and J by 5 bases, with 10 bases between the two germline ends. PCR amplification relied on 60 Vbeta primers (plus 13 Jbeta primers). Clones were sequenced by immunoSEQ multiplex PCR, and TCRdb holds only the in-frame ones, with some missing. This sample has some 130,000 clones, with 77% found just once. The sequence derives from a male donor in good health and CMV-seropositive. This chain connects TRBV9 to TRBJ2-3; the D is unclear. The sample comprised PBMCs. The CDR3 DNA reads as TGTGCCAGCAGCGTAGATGTGTTACTAGATACGCAGTATTTT. This codes for CASSVDVLLDTQYF.